The 30 T cell receptor beta chains below were found in one sample sequenced in a study of T cells in Graves' hyperthyroidism and ophthalmopathy. Amplified TCR beta CDR3 regions derived from RNA transcripts. TCR CDR3 underwent first-round RT-PCR with the HTBI primer set. TCRdb re-called the multiplex PCR reads through MiXCR, storing one row per CDR3 protein. The data show 500,000 to 550,000 distinct CDR3 sequences, 20% seen once. The sequencing input was blood. Source of these receptors: a young man with Graves' hyperthyroidism.

This clonotype came up a few times. The gene calls are TRBV19 and TRBJ2-3; D is unresolved. Germline CDR1 LNHDA, CDR2 SQIVND (reference sequence). V lost 5 bases, J lost 8 bases, and 20 bases lay in between. The CDR3 is made up of 15 amino acids. This CDR3 reads CASSLLGVVGVTQYF. CDR3 coding DNA: TGTGCCAGTAGTCTCCTTGGGGTAGTTGGGGTTACGCAGTATTTT.

This clonotype was counted many times. V is TRBV27 and J is TRBJ2-7; TRBD1 matches at 8 bases. V lost 5 bases, J lost 2 bases, and 8 bases stayed unmatched. The CDR3 is 15 residues long. The germline CDR1 and CDR2 sequences are MNHEY and SMNVEV (reference sequence). The CDR3 nucleotides read TGTGCCAGCAGTCACGCGGACAGGGCCACCTACGAGCAGTACTTC. Its protein is CASSHADRATYEQYF.

The chain carries TRBV18 and TRBJ2-2, with D possibly matching TRBD1 (6 bases). With 2 bases removed from V and 7 bases from J, the gap between germline ends came to 11 bases. The CDR3 extends over 14 amino acids. CDR1 is KGHSH, CDR2 LQKENI, per germline. The CDR3 DNA sequence: TGTGCCAGCTCACCAAAACAGGGAAACGGGGAGCTGTTTTTT. Translated, it gives CASSPKQGNGELFF.

This chain joins TRBV20-1 and TRBJ1-2; D might be TRBD1 (5 bases). CDR3 length: 12 amino acids. The V and J ends lost 7 bases and 2 bases respectively, with 11 bases between them. CDR1 DFQATT and CDR2 SNEGSKA come from the germline V gene (reference sequence). The CDR3 reads CSGVWGNYGYTF. In DNA, the CDR3 is TGCAGTGGGGTCTGGGGGAACTATGGCTACACCTTC.

This clonotype was observed a few times. The chain recombines TRBV6-1 with TRBJ1-6; D gene uncertain. V lost 4 bases and J lost 6, with 13 bases in between. The germline gives CDR1 MNHNS, CDR2 SASEGT. The CDR3 spans 15 residues. In DNA, the CDR3 is TGTGCCAGCAGTGTCAACGGACTTAGTAATTCACCCCTCCACTTT. It yields the protein CASSVNGLSNSPLHF.

With respect to this clonotype: This may be a read error: a much more frequent sequence differs by one nucleotide. V gene TRBV29-1 combines with J gene TRBJ1-1, with D perhaps TRBD1 (5 bases). Trimming removed 2 bases at V and 4 bases at J, with 14 bases between. Germline assignment: CDR1 SQVTM and CDR2 ANQGSEA. The CDR3 spans 14 residues. CDR3 loop: CSVERDGVGTEAFF. CDR3 bases: TGCAGCGTTGAAAGGGACGGGGTGGGCACTGAAGCTTTCTTT.

This clonotype was seen many times. This sequence joins TRBV2 and TRBJ1-2; tentative D call: TRBD1 (6 bases). In germline, CDR1 is SNHLY, CDR2 FYNNEI. V lost 7 bases and J 5 bases, leaving 29 bases between the germline ends. The CDR3 contains 18 residues. The CDR3 sequence is CASTPSGTSELMRYGYTF. As DNA, the CDR3 is TGTGCCAGCACCCCGTCTGGGACAAGTGAGCTGATGAGATATGGCTACACCTTC.

This clonotype was recorded at least ten times. The CDR3 loop is CASSEVGTGYNYGYTF. In DNA form, the CDR3 reads TGTGCCAGCAGTGAAGTGGGGACAGGGTACAACTATGGCTACACCTTC. The chain joins TRBV6-1 to TRBJ1-2; TRBD1 matches at 9 bases. In germline, CDR1 is MNHNS, CDR2 SASEGT. The CDR3 sequence is 16 residues long. With 1 base clipped from V and 2 bases from J, the junction kept 5 bases outside the gene matches.

The rearrangement uses TRBV3-1 and TRBJ1-1; 9 bases fit TRBD1. J gave up 10 bases and V 3 bases, and 6 bases lay outside the gene matches. This CDR3 is 13 amino acids long. CDR1 is LGHDT, CDR2 YNNKEL, per germline (reference sequence). CDR3 coding DNA: TGTGCCAGCAGCCATGGACAGGGGTGGAGAGCTTTCTTT. Protein: CASSHGQGWRAFF.

This clonotype turned up a few times. The chain recombines TRBV7-2 with TRBJ2-5; D unresolved. The CDR3 consists of 12 residues. With 8 bases removed from V and 3 bases from J, the gap between germline ends came to 10 bases. The V gene's germline CDR1 is SGHTA and CDR2 FQGNSA. CDR3 sequence: CASGRPKETQYF. The CDR3 DNA reads TGTGCCAGCGGCCGCCCCAAAGAGACCCAGTACTTC.

This chain joins TRBV27 and TRBJ1-2, with 10 bases identical to TRBD1. Germline-derived CDR1 and CDR2 are MNHEY and SMNVEV (reference sequence). The CDR3 consists of 15 residues. The ends lost 5 bases at V and 6 bases at J; junction bases unmatched: 9. The DNA of the CDR3 is TGTGCCAGCAGTCTAGCACGGGACAGGGGAGATGGCTACACCTTC. It specifies CASSLARDRGDGYTF.

This clonotype was detected ten times or more. The chain joins TRBV28 to TRBJ1-2, with TRBD1 identical over 7 bases. This CDR3 has 13 amino acids. J gave up 4 bases and V 5 bases, and 4 bases lay outside the gene matches. The germline V gene encodes CDR1 MDHEN and CDR2 SYDVKM. CDR3 amino acids: CASSVTGTYGYTF. In nucleotides, the CDR3 is TGTGCCAGCAGTGTGACAGGGACCTATGGCTACACCTTC.

In this sample, this clonotype turned up many times. The chain links TRBV2 to TRBJ1-2; 10 bases fit TRBD1. The CDR3 length is 20 residues. Looked up from germline, CDR1 is SNHLY and CDR2 is FYNNEI. V trimming: 4 bases; J trimming: 4 bases; junction bases outside the gene matches: 21. The CDR3, as DNA: TGTGCCAGCAGTGGGCCCAAGACAGGGGGCTCTTTTCAACTTTTCTATGGCTACACCTTC. Translating it yields CASSGPKTGGSFQLFYGYTF.

At least ten counts were recorded for this clonotype. This rearrangement joins TRBV10-3 to TRBJ1-5; D call uncertain. Trimming left V 3 bases short and J 5 bases short, with 11 bases between. The CDR3 is 14 residues long. CDR1 and CDR2 from the germline V gene are ENHRY and SYGVKD. CDR3 sequence reads: CAISEMRGDQPQHF. The CDR3 nucleotides read TGTGCCATCAGTGAAATGCGTGGGGATCAGCCCCAGCATTTT.

This clonotype was seen at least ten times. The J gene is TRBJ2-7, the V gene TRBV10-3; 8 bases line up with TRBD2. CDR1 ENHRY and CDR2 SYGVKD come from the germline V gene. The CDR3 loop spans 13 amino acids. The junction had 8 bases not matched to a gene; V was cut back by 11 bases and J by 2 bases. This chain's CDR3 is CALGRGETYEQYF. DNA for the CDR3: TGTGCCCTCGGGCGGGGGGAGACCTACGAGCAGTACTTC.

In regard to this clonotype: At one end the junction does not follow the germline gene, possibly because of a read error. CDR3 sequence: CASSLEGLASTGGLFF. CDR3 coding DNA: TGTGCCAGCAGTTTGGAGGGCCTCGCGAGCACCGGGGGGCTGTTTTTT. The chain joins TRBV12-3 or TRBV12-4 to TRBJ2-2; D is possibly TRBD2 (6 bases). This CDR3 region has 16 residues.

This clonotype was detected many times. This chain connects TRBV28 to TRBJ1-1, with TRBD1 matching 10 bases. CDR3 length: 16 amino acids. Germline loops: CDR1 MDHEN, CDR2 SYDVKM. The ends lost 5 bases at V and 3 bases at J; junction bases unmatched: 9. This chain's CDR3 is CASSPRQGALDTEAFF. Written as DNA, the CDR3 is TGTGCCAGCAGTCCCAGACAGGGGGCGCTTGACACTGAAGCTTTCTTT.

This clonotype was counted many times. The gene calls are TRBV30 and TRBJ2-7, with D possibly TRBD1 on 5 matching bases. The germline gives CDR1 GTSNPN, CDR2 SVGIG (reference sequence). The CDR3 contains 11 residues. The CDR3 DNA sequence: TGTGCTCAAAAAAGGGGTTACGAGCAGTACTTC. Protein sequence: CAQKRGYEQYF.

This clonotype was counted at least ten times. The rearrangement links TRBV12-3 or TRBV12-4 to TRBJ1-2; 9 bases match TRBD1. CDR3 size: 15 residues. V gave up 6 bases and J gave up 7 bases; unmatched junction bases: 12. CDR3 amino acids: CASSPATGGAGGYTF. Here the CDR3 DNA reads TGTGCCAGCAGCCCCGCTACAGGGGGCGCGGGTGGCTACACCTTC.

V and J are TRBV3-1 and TRBJ1-1; perhaps TRBD1 as D (5 bases). The CDR3 length is 14 residues. The V end lost 3 bases, the J end lost 7 bases, and 15 bases lay between the germline ends. Germline lookup yields CDR1 LGHDT and CDR2 YNNKEL (reference sequence). The CDR3, as DNA: TGTGCCAGCAGCCAGGGGGTGGGCCTGAGTGAAGCTTTCTTT. This translates into CASSQGVGLSEAFF.

This clonotype was counted at least ten times. J is TRBJ2-5 and V is TRBV20-1, with D perhaps TRBD1 or TRBD2 (5 bases each). The CDR3 extends over 15 amino acids. The V gene's germline CDR1 is DFQATT and CDR2 SNEGSKA (reference sequence). Trimming took off 8 bases at V and 2 bases at J, with 21 bases between the two ends. The CDR3: CSSSGGAAKQETQYF. The CDR3 DNA reads TGCAGTTCAAGCGGTGGGGCGGCGAAACAAGAGACCCAGTACTTC.

This clonotype has more than one count but fewer than ten. The chain carries TRBV5-5 and TRBJ1-2, with D hard to call. Germline CDR1 reads SGHKS; CDR2 reads YYEKEE (reference sequence). The germline V and J ends were trimmed by 0 bases and 6 bases, with 12 bases remaining between them. This CDR3 contains 14 residues. The CDR3 DNA is TGTGCCAGCAGCTTGGGTGGTGGGCTGGATGGCTACACCTTC. Residues: CASSLGGGLDGYTF.

This clonotype was picked up many times. V usage is TRBV12-3 or TRBV12-4 and J usage is TRBJ1-2, with 7 bases that match TRBD1. The CDR3 has 13 amino acids. With V trimmed by 5 bases and J by 4 bases, 4 bases remained unmatched. CDR3 amino acids: CASSVGQAYGYTF. In DNA form, the CDR3 reads TGTGCCAGCAGTGTCGGACAGGCCTATGGCTACACCTTC.

The chain links TRBV11-1 to TRBJ1-1, with 7 positions matching TRBD1. V dropped 5 bases and J dropped 0; count of bases not matched to a gene: 12. This CDR3 is 17 amino acids long. CDR1 and CDR2 (germline): SGHAT, FQDESV (reference sequence). The CDR3 DNA reads as TGTGCCAGCAGCCGCCGGGACAGAAGGTACATGAACACTGAAGCTTTCTTT. It yields the protein CASSRRDRRYMNTEAFF.

Details on this clonotype: At one boundary the junction diverges from the germline segment, which might be a read error. V is TRBV11-1 and J is TRBJ2-7; D tentatively fits TRBD1 or TRBD2 (5 bases each). The length of the CDR3 is 15 residues. CDR1 and CDR2 (germline): SGHAT, FQDESV (reference sequence). CDR3 sequence reads: CASSLLPGRGYGQYF. The DNA of the CDR3 is TGTGCCAGCAGCTTGCTGCCGGGACGAGGCTACGGGCAGTACTTC.

V gene TRBV14 combines with J gene TRBJ1-1; D not resolved. CDR1 is SGHDN and CDR2 is FVKESK in the germline V gene. Trimming took 1 base from V and 11 from J, leaving 11 bases between them. The CDR3 covers 12 residues. CDR3 amino acids: CASSQARGEAFF. As DNA, the CDR3 is TGTGCCAGCAGCCAAGCTCGGGGTGAGGCTTTCTTT. Full variable domain (outside the CDR3, taken from reference TRBV14 and TRBJ1-1): EAGVTQFPSHSVIEKGQTVTLRCDPISGHDNLYWYRRVMGKEIKFLLHFVKESKQDESGMPNNRFLAERTGGTYSTLKVQPAELEDSGVYFCASSQARGEAFFGQGTRLTVV.

Details on this clonotype: A read error is possible here, since a much larger clone lies one base away. The chain employs TRBV6-1 and TRBJ2-7; tentatively, D is TRBD1 (5 bases). Germline-derived CDR1 and CDR2 are MNHNS and SASEGT. The CDR3 length is 11 residues. V was pared by 7 bases and J by 5 bases, with 9 bases between. The CDR3 loop is CASNQGHEQYF. CDR3 in DNA: TGTGCCAGCAACCAGGGTCACGAGCAGTACTTC.

This clonotype was observed many times. The V and J genes are TRBV12-3 or TRBV12-4 and TRBJ1-6, with D unresolved. This CDR3 contains 16 residues. V was trimmed by 1 base and J by 4 bases, leaving 11 bases between them. CDR3 loop: CASSLVLGGYNSPLHF. In nucleotides, the CDR3 is TGTGCCAGCAGTTTAGTATTGGGCGGGTATAATTCACCCCTCCACTTT.

This sequence joins TRBV4-1 and TRBJ2-6; D possibly corresponds to TRBD2 (5 bases). Between the trimmed V and J ends, which lost 4 bases and 0 bases, there was a span of 19 bases. Germline assignment: CDR1 MGHRA and CDR2 YSYEKL. The CDR3 sequence is 19 residues long. The CDR3 loop reads CASSPAGGKPYSGANVLTF. The CDR3 bases are TGCGCCAGCAGCCCCGCCGGAGGTAAGCCCTACTCTGGGGCCAACGTCCTGACTTTC.

V is TRBV4-1 and J is TRBJ1-2, with TRBD1 matching 11 bases. With V trimmed by 6 bases and J by 6 bases, 6 bases remained unmatched. CDR3 length: 14 residues. In germline, CDR1 is MGHRA, CDR2 YSYEKL. CDR3 sequence reads: CASRHMGQGDGYTF. CDR3 nucleotides: TGCGCCAGCAGACACATGGGACAGGGGGATGGCTACACCTTC.